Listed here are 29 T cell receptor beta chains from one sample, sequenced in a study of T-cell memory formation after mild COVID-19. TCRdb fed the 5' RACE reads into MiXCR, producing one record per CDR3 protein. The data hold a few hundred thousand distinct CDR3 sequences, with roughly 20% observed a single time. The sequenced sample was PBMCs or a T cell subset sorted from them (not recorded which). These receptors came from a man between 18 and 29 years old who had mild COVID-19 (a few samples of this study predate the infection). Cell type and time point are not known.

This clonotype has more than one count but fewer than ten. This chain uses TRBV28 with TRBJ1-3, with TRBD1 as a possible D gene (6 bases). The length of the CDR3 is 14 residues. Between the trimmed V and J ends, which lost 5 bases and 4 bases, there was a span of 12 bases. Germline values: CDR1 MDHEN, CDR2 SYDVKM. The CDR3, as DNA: TGTGCCAGCAGTCCCTCAGGGGCCGGAAACACCATATATTTT. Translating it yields CASSPSGAGNTIYF.

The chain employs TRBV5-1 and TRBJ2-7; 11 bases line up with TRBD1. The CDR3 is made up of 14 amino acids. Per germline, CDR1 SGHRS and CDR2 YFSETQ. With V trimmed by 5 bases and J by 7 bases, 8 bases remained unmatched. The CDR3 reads CASRPGQGVEEQYV. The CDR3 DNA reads TGCGCCAGCAGGCCGGGACAGGGGGTCGAAGAGCAGTACGTC.

CDR3 sequence (DNA): TGTGCCAGCAGATCCGACGGTGGCTATGGCTACACCTTC. It translates to CASRSDGGYGYTF. The chain joins TRBV6-5 to TRBJ1-2; D gene unclear. The germline V gene encodes CDR1 MNHEY and CDR2 SVGAGI. V dropped 6 bases and J dropped 4 bases, with 12 bases sitting between them. The CDR3 is 13 amino acids.

The CDR3: CASSPRKGQLSYGYTF. CDR3 coding DNA: TGTGCCAGCAGTCCAAGAAAGGGACAGTTGAGCTATGGCTACACCTTC. This chain uses TRBV6-2 or TRBV6-3 with TRBJ1-2, with 7 bases fitting TRBD1. V trimming: 5 bases; J trimming: 4 bases; junction bases outside the gene matches: 13. CDR1 is MNHEY, CDR2 SVGEGT, per germline. The CDR3 is 16 residues long.

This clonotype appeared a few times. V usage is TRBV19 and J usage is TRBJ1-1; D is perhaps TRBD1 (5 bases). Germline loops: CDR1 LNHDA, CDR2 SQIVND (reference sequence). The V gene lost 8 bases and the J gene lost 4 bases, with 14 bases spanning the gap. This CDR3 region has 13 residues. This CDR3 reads CASPRWGFTEAFF. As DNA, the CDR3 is TGTGCCAGTCCCAGGTGGGGGTTCACTGAAGCTTTCTTT.

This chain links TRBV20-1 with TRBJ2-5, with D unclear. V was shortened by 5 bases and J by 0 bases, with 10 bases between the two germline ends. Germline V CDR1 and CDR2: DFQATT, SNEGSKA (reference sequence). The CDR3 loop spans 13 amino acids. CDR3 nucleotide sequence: TGCAGTGCTTGGGTACGGAACCAAGAGACCCAGTACTTC. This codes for CSAWVRNQETQYF.

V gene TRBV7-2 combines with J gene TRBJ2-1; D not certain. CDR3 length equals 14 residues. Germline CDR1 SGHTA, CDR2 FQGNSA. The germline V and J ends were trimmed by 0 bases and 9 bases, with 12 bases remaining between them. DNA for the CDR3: TGTGCCAGCAGCTTAGCCCGGCTTCCAAGTGAGCAGTTCTTC. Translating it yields CASSLARLPSEQFF.

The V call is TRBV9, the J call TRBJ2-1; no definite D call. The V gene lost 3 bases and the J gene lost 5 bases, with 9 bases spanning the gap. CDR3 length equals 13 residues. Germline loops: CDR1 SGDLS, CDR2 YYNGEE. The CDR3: CASSGDTDNEQFF. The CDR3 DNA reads TGTGCCAGCAGCGGAGACACAGACAATGAGCAGTTCTTC.

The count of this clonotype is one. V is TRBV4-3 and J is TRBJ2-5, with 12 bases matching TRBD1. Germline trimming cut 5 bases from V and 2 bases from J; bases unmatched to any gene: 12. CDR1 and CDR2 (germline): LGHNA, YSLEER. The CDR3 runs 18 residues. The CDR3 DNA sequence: TGCGCCAGCAGCTCTCGCTCTTGGGACAGGGGGCGACAAGAGACCCAGTACTTC. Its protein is CASSSRSWDRGRQETQYF.

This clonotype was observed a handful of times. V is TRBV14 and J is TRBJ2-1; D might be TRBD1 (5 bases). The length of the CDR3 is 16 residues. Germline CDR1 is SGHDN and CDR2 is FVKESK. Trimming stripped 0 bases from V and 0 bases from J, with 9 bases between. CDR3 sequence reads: CASSQERGYSYNEQFF. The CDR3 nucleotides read TGTGCCAGCAGCCAAGAAAGGGGCTACTCCTACAATGAGCAGTTCTTC. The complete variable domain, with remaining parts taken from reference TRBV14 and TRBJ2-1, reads EAGVTQFPSHSVIEKGQTVTLRCDPISGHDNLYWYRRVMGKEIKFLLHFVKESKQDESGMPNNRFLAERTGGTYSTLKVQPAELEDSGVYFCASSQERGYSYNEQFFGPGTRLTVL.

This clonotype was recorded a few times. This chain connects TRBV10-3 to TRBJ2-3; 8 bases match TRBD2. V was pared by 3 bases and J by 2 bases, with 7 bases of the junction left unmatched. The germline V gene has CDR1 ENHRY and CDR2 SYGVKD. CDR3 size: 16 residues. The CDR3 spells CAISDGRGANTDTQYF. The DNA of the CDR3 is TGTGCCATCAGTGATGGGCGGGGGGCCAACACAGATACGCAGTATTTT.

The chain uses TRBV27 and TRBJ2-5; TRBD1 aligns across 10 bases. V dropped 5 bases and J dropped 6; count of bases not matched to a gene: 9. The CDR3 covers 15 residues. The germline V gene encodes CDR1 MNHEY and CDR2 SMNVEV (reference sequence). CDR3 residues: CASSPRGQGLKTQYF. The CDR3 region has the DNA TGTGCCAGCAGTCCCAGGGGACAGGGGCTAAAGACCCAGTACTTC.

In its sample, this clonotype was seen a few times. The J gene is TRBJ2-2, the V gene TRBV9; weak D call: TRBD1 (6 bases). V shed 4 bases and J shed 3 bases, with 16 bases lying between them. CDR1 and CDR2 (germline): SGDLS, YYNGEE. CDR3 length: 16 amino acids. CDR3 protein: CASSRQPGGYTGELFF. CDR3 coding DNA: TGTGCCAGCAGCCGCCAGCCTGGGGGCTACACCGGGGAGCTGTTTTTT. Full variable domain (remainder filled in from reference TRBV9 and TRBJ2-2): DSGVTQTPKHLITATGQRVTLRCSPRSGDLSVYWYQQSLDQGLQFLIQYYNGEERAKGNILERFSAQQFPDLHSELNLSSLELGDSALYFCASSRQPGGYTGELFFGEGSRLTVL.

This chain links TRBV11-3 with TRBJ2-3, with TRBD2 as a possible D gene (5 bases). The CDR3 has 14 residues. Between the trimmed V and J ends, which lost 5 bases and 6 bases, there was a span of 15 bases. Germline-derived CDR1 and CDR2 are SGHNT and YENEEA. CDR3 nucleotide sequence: TGTGCCAGCAGCCGGGGTAGGGCCGAGGATACGCAGTATTTT. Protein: CASSRGRAEDTQYF.

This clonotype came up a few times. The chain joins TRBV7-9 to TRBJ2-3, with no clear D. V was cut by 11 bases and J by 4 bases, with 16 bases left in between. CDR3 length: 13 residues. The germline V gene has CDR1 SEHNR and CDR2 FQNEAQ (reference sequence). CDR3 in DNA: TGTGCCGGTGGGTCCTTACTCTCAGATACGCAGTATTTT. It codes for CAGGSLLSDTQYF.

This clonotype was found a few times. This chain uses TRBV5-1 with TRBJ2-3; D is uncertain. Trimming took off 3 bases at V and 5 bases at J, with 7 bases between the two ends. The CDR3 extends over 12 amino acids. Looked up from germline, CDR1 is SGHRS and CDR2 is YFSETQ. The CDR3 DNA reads TGCGCCAGCAGCTCCGAAGTAGATACGCAGTATTTT. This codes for CASSSEVDTQYF.

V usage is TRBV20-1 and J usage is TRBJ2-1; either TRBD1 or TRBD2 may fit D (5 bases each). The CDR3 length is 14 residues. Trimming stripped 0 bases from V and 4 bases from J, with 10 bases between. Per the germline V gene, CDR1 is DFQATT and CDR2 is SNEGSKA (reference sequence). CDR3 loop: CSARDPGRYNEQFF. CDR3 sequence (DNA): TGCAGTGCTAGAGATCCGGGGCGTTACAATGAGCAGTTCTTC.

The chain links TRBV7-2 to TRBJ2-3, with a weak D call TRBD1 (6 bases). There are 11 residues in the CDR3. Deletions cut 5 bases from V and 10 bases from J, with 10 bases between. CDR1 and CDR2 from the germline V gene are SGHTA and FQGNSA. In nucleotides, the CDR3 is TGTGCCAGCAGCCAGACAGGAGCGCAGTATTTT. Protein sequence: CASSQTGAQYF.

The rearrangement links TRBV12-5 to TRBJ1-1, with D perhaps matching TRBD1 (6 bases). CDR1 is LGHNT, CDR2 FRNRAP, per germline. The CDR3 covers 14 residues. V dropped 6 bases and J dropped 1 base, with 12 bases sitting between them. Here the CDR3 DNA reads TGTGCTAGTGGCGCGACAGGACGGAACACTGAAGCTTTCTTT. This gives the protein CASGATGRNTEAFF.

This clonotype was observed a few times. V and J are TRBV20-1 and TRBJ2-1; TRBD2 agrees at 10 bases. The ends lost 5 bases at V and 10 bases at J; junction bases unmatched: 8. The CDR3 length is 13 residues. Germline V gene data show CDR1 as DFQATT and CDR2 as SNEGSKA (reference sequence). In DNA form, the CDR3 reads TGCAGTGCTCCCCCGAGCGGGAGGGTGGAGCAGTTCTTC. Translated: CSAPPSGRVEQFF.

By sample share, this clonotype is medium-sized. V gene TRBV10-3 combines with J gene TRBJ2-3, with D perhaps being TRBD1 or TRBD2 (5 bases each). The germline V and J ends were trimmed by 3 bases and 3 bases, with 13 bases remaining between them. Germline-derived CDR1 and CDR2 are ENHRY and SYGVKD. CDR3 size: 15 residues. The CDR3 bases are TGTGCCATCAGTGACCCCGGGACCCGAACAGATACGCAGTATTTT. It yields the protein CAISDPGTRTDTQYF.

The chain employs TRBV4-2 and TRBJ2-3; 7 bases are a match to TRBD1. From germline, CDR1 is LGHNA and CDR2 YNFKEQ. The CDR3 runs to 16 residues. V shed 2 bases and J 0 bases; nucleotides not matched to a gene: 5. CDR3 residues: CASSQNPTGSTDTQYF. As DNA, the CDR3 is TGTGCCAGCAGCCAAAACCCGACAGGGAGCACAGATACGCAGTATTTT.

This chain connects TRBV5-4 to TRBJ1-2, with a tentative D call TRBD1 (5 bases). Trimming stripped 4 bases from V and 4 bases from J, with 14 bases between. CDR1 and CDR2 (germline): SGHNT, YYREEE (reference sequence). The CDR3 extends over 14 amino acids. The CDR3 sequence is CASSRSAGTYGYTF. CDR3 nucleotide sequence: TGTGCCAGCAGCCGCTCGGCCGGGACCTATGGCTACACCTTC. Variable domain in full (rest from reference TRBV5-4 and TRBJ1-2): ETGVTQSPTHLIKTRGQQVTLRCSSQSGHNTVSWYQQALGQGPQFIFQYYREEENGRGNFPPRFSGLQFPNYSSELNVNALELDDSALYLCASSRSAGTYGYTFGSGTRLTVV.

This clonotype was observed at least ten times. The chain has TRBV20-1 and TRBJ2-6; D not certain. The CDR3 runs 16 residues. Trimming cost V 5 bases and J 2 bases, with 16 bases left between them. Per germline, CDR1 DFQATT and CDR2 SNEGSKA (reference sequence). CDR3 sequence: CSASPPGLTGANVLTF. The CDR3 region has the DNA TGCAGTGCTTCTCCACCGGGTCTCACTGGGGCCAACGTCCTGACTTTC.

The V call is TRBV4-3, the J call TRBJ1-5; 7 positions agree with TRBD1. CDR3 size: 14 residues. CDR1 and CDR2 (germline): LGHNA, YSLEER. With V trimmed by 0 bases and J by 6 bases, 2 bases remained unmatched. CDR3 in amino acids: CASSQEPGGQPQHF. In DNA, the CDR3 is TGCGCCAGCAGCCAAGAGCCAGGGGGTCAGCCCCAGCATTTT.

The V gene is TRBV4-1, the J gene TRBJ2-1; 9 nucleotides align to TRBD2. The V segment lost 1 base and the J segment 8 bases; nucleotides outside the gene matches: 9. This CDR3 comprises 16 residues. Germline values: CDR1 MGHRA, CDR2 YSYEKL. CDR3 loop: CASSQVSSGGRDEQFF. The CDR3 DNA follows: TGCGCCAGCAGCCAAGTGTCCAGCGGGGGGCGGGATGAGCAGTTCTTC.

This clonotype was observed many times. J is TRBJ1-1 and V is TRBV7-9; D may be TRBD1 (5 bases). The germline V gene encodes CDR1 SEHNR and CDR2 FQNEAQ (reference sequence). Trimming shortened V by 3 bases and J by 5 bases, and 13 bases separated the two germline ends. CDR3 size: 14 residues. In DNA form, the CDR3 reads TGTGCCAGCAGCTTGGGGGGGATAGGAACTGAAGCTTTCTTT. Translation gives CASSLGGIGTEAFF.

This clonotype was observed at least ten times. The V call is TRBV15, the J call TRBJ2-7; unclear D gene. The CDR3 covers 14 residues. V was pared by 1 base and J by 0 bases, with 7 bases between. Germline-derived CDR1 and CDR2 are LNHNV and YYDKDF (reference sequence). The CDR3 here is CATSRGFSSYEQYF. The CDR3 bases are TGTGCCACCAGCAGAGGATTTAGCTCCTACGAGCAGTACTTC.

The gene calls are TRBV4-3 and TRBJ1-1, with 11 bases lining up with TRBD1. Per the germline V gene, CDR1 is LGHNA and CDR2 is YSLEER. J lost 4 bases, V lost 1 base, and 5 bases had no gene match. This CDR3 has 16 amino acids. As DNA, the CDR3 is TGCGCCAGCAGCCAAGTGGGACAGGGGGAAGTCACTGAAGCTTTCTTT. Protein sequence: CASSQVGQGEVTEAFF.